This TCR beta chain appears in the sequencing data of a study of shared clonotypes between healthy human individuals. Notes on the study in general: A few donors showed sharing of approximately 4.7% of naive CD4 clonotypes.

As for this clone: Its antigen is undetermined.

Trimming removed 6 bases from V and 2 bases from J, with 13 bases in between. The CDR3 extends over 15 amino acids. Per the germline V gene, CDR1 is ENHRY and CDR2 is SYGVKD. The assay was immunoSEQ multiplex PCR, and TCRdb's table has in-frame clones only and misses some. The repertoire holds 1,500,000 or so clones, with roughly 96% as singletons. V gene TRBV10-3 combines with J gene TRBJ2-2; D is perhaps TRBD2 (5 bases). This receptor was taken from a man aged 30 to 39 in good health. The sample comprised naive CD4+ T cells sorted from blood. Specified subset: CD45RA+ positively selected. As DNA, the CDR3 is TGTGCCATCAGAACCGGGATGGCTAACACCGGGGAGCTGTTTTTT. Its protein product is CAIRTGMANTGELFF.